A selection of T cell receptor beta chains follows, all from one sample in a study of CD8 T cells in Susac syndrome. Using its own MiXCR run on the immunoSEQ multiplex PCR reads, TCRdb lists one record per CDR3 protein. The sample records about 150,000 distinct CDR3 sequences, almost 96% being singletons. Sequences were obtained from CD4+ T cells from PBMCs. Receptor source: a human donor with Susac syndrome. Both conserved end residues are part of each CDR3. Fields, in order: D gene, J gene, clone size, V gene, CDR3 protein, CDR3 DNA. A D gene is named only where the DNA matches it firmly. Expanded clones are given a class, and other clones once, few, many or no size at all.

TRBD1	TRBJ1-5	.	TRBV23-1	CASSQRDRYSNQPQHF	TGCGCCAGCAGTCAGAGGGACAGGTATAGCAATCAGCCCCAGCATTTT
.	TRBJ1-5	.	TRBV7-9	CASSTADSLNQPQHF	TGTGCCAGCAGCACCGCGGACAGCCTCAATCAGCCCCAGCATTTT
.	TRBJ1-1	.	TRBV29-1	CSVETSLGTEAFF	TGCAGCGTTGAGACGAGCCTGGGCACTGAAGCTTTCTTT
.	TRBJ2-5	.	TRBV29-1	CSVGQLQETQYF	TGCAGCGTTGGGCAACTTCAAGAGACCCAGTACTTC
.	TRBJ2-3	.	TRBV5-4	CASSHHDRNTQYF	TGTGCCAGCAGCCACCACGATCGGAATACGCAGTATTTT
TRBD1	TRBJ2-3	once	TRBV12-3/TRBV12-4	CASSLIALGTGQVTDTQYF	TGTGCCAGCAGTTTAATCGCCCTGGGAACGGGACAGGTAACAGATACGCAGTATTTT
.	TRBJ2-5	.	TRBV7-2	CASSQQAGETQYF	TGTGCCAGCAGCCAGCAAGCGGGAGAGACCCAGTACTTC
.	TRBJ2-5	.	TRBV5-1	CASSSGPYSGETQYF	TGCGCCAGCAGCTCGGGCCCATATTCGGGAGAGACCCAGTACTTC
TRBD1	TRBJ2-3	once	TRBV11-1	CASSPGQGGADTQYF	TGTGCCAGCAGCCCGGGACAGGGTGGGGCAGATACGCAGTATTTT
.	TRBJ1-5	.	TRBV21-1	CARTGGRITYLRHGPQHF	TGTGCCAGGACAGGAGGCAGGATCACATATCTACGCCACGGGCCCCAGCATTTT
.	TRBJ1-1	once	TRBV27	CASSLSITGRTEAFF	TGTGCCAGCAGTTTATCCATTACAGGGAGGACTGAAGCTTTCTTT
TRBD1	TRBJ2-3	.	TRBV12-3/TRBV12-4	CASSRQGTTDTQYF	TGTGCCAGCAGCCGACAGGGGACCACAGATACGCAGTATTTT
.	TRBJ2-1	.	TRBV5-4	CASSLRVDNEQFF	TGTGCCAGCAGCTTGAGGGTTGACAATGAGCAGTTCTTC
.	TRBJ2-5	.	TRBV28	CASSRKWPTETQYF	TGTGCCAGCAGCCGCAAATGGCCGACCGAGACCCAGTACTTC
.	TRBJ1-1	.	TRBV20-1	CSARDPRGANTEAFF	TGCAGTGCTAGAGATCCCCGGGGGGCGAACACTGAAGCTTTCTTT
.	TRBJ2-5	.	TRBV20-1	CSAHREGETQYF	TGCAGTGCTCACAGGGAAGGGGAGACCCAGTACTTC
.	TRBJ1-2	.	TRBV12-3/TRBV12-4	CASSPSAQHFYGYTF	TGTGCCAGCAGTCCCTCAGCACAACACTTCTATGGCTACACCTTC
.	TRBJ1-1	.	TRBV5-1	CASSLNGDTEAFF	TGCGCCAGCAGCTTGAATGGGGACACTGAAGCTTTCTTT
.	TRBJ1-2	once	TRBV3-1	CASSQPAVRDSGYTF	TGTGCCAGCAGCCAACCAGCGGTGAGGGATAGTGGCTACACCTTC
.	TRBJ1-2	.	TRBV3-1	CASSQVIAGYTF	TGTGCCAGCAGCCAAGTGATCGCCGGCTACACCTTC
TRBD1	TRBJ1-1	.	TRBV4-2	CASSQAGTENTEAFF	TGTGCCAGCAGCCAAGCCGGGACAGAGAACACTGAAGCTTTCTTT
.	TRBJ2-7	once	TRBV27	CASSRQPPLSYEQYF	TGTGCCAGCAGTCGACAGCCACCGTTATCCTACGAGCAGTACTTC
TRBD2	TRBJ2-2	once	TRBV6-4	CASRTSGSSAGELFF	TGTGCCAGCAGGACTAGCGGGAGCTCAGCCGGGGAGCTGTTTTTT
.	TRBJ2-7	.	TRBV29-1	CSVAGSYEQYF	TGCAGCGTTGCGGGGTCCTACGAGCAGTACTTC
.	TRBJ2-1	.	TRBV29-1	CSVEWDLNEQFF	TGCAGCGTTGAATGGGACCTTAATGAGCAGTTCTTC
.	TRBJ1-1	.	TRBV7-9	CASNPSRNTEAFF	TGTGCCAGCAACCCAAGCAGAAACACTGAAGCTTTCTTT
.	TRBJ1-1	.	TRBV9	CASSVADRSAEAFF	TGTGCCAGCAGCGTAGCGGACAGATCGGCTGAAGCTTTCTTT
.	TRBJ2-7	.	TRBV28	CASSLSGAIYEQYF	TGTGCCAGCAGTTTATCAGGGGCAATCTACGAGCAGTACTTC
TRBD2	TRBJ2-7	.	TRBV2	CASARGGREQYF	TGTGCCAGCGCTCGCGGGGGGAGGGAGCAGTACTTC
.	TRBJ2-3	.	TRBV11-2	CASSLVLTDTQYF	TGTGCCAGCAGCTTAGTCCTCACAGATACGCAGTATTTT
.	TRBJ1-1	.	TRBV29-1	CSAEGQLNTEAFF	TGCAGCGCGGAAGGACAGCTAAACACTGAAGCTTTCTTT
.	TRBJ1-1	.	TRBV12-3/TRBV12-4	CASSPQTNTEAFF	TGTGCCAGCAGTCCTCAGACGAACACTGAAGCTTTCTTT
.	TRBJ2-2	once	TRBV4-1	CASSPGRGHTGELFF	TGCGCCAGCAGTCCAGGGCGGGGACACACCGGGGAGCTGTTTTTT
TRBD2	TRBJ2-5	.	TRBV13	CASSQTSGRAQETQYF	TGTGCCAGCAGCCAGACTAGCGGGAGGGCCCAGGAGACCCAGTACTTC
TRBD1	TRBJ1-2	.	TRBV30	CAWRVGTGKNFGGYTF	TGTGCCTGGAGGGTAGGGACAGGGAAAAATTTCGGTGGCTACACCTTC
.	TRBJ2-1	once	TRBV11-1	CASSHSPSSSYNEQFF	TGTGCCAGCAGCCACAGTCCCTCAAGCTCCTACAATGAGCAGTTCTTC
.	TRBJ1-5	.	TRBV12-5	CASGPGNQPQHF	TGTGCTAGTGGCCCCGGTAATCAGCCCCAGCATTTT
.	TRBJ2-7	.	TRBV2	CASRRGSVAYEQYF	TGTGCCAGCCGCCGAGGGAGTGTTGCCTACGAGCAGTACTTC
.	TRBJ2-2	.	TRBV13	CASKAAGHYTGELFF	TGTGCCAGCAAAGCGGCGGGGCATTACACCGGGGAGCTGTTTTTT
.	TRBJ2-3	.	TRBV29-1	CSVEVPGGTDTQYF	TGCAGCGTTGAAGTACCGGGGGGCACAGATACGCAGTATTTT
TRBD1	TRBJ2-7	.	TRBV7-3	CASSVSQGDEQYF	TGTGCCAGCAGCGTTTCACAGGGGGACGAGCAGTACTTC
.	TRBJ2-3	.	TRBV3-1	CASSPGRDTQYF	TGTGCCAGCAGCCCAGGAAGGGATACGCAGTATTTT
TRBD2	TRBJ2-3	.	TRBV24-1	CATSDFVAGEDTQYF	TGTGCCACCAGTGATTTTGTAGCGGGGGAAGATACGCAGTATTTT
.	TRBJ2-7	.	TRBV25-1	CASSRTTVGGDGQYF	TGTGCCAGCAGTCGAACTACAGTAGGGGGTGATGGGCAGTACTTC
.	TRBJ1-2	.	TRBV28	CASSKLVGTKGPLYGYTF	TGTGCCAGCAGTAAATTAGTTGGGACCAAAGGACCACTCTATGGCTACACCTTC
.	TRBJ2-2	.	TRBV19	CASRSGAAAGELFF	TGTGCCAGTCGATCCGGGGCCGCGGCCGGGGAGCTGTTTTTT
TRBD1	TRBJ2-7	.	TRBV14	CASSQEYRTGGSYEQYF	TGTGCCAGCAGCCAAGAATATCGGACAGGGGGTTCCTACGAGCAGTACTTC
.	TRBJ2-5	.	TRBV20-1	CSAAGVGETQYF	TGCAGTGCTGCAGGGGTTGGAGAGACCCAGTACTTC
.	TRBJ2-1	.	TRBV14	CASSGRAPDNEQFF	TGTGCCAGCAGCGGGCGGGCGCCAGACAATGAGCAGTTCTTC
.	TRBJ1-1	.	TRBV3-1	CASGVNTEAFF	TGTGCCAGCGGGGTGAACACTGAAGCTTTCTTT
.	TRBJ1-4	.	TRBV6-5	CASSYTEGKLFF	TGTGCCAGCAGTTACACGGAGGGAAAACTGTTTTTT
.	TRBJ2-7	.	TRBV21-1	CASSVPAEKRHEQYF	TGTGCCAGCTCCGTCCCCGCAGAGAAGAGGCACGAGCAGTACTTC
.	TRBJ1-1	.	TRBV19	CASTEEGFSATNTEAFF	TGTGCCAGTACCGAAGAAGGGTTCTCGGCGACGAACACTGAAGCTTTCTTT
.	TRBJ2-3	.	TRBV4-1	CASSRPTDTDTQYF	TGCGCCAGCAGCCGCCCGACAGACACAGATACGCAGTATTTT